This T cell receptor beta chain was captured in a study of cytomegalovirus exposure and HLA in healthy donors. The PCR was carried out with 60 Vbeta primers and 13 Jbeta primers. Using immunoSEQ multiplex PCR, the repertoire was profiled, and TCRdb retains in-frame clones only, with some absent. The sample consists of under 300,000 clones, around 80% of them appearing once. The V segment lost 4 bases and the J segment 2 bases; nucleotides outside the gene matches: 2. The germline V gene encodes CDR1 LNHNV and CDR2 YYDKDF (reference sequence). CDR3 length equals 15 residues. The sequencing sample was made of PBMCs. The origin of this receptor is a woman aged 55-69 years in good health and CMV-seropositive. This chain links TRBV15 with TRBJ2-5; 12 bases are shared with TRBD2. CDR3 sequence reads: CATSTGLAGQETQYF. The DNA for the CDR3 is TGTGCCACCAGCACAGGACTAGCGGGACAAGAGACCCAGTACTTC.